These 21 T cell receptor beta chains were sequenced from one sample in a study of regulatory T cells in long-lasting Graves disease. Time point given: newly diagnosed GD, antithyroid drugs for less than 3 months. Isolated PBMC RNA provided the starting material for the TCR library. In building TCR beta libraries, iRepertoire HTBI primers were used together with Arm-PCR of CDR3 regions. TCRdb reprocessed the multiplex PCR reads via MiXCR and lists one record per CDR3 protein. The sample shows roughly 420,000 distinct CDR3 sequences, 15% to 19% of them seen only once. Sequencing used peripheral blood mononuclear cells (PBMCs), obtained at new diagnosis, from a patient treated with antithyroid drugs. These receptors all come from a female donor with Graves disease.

This clonotype has at least ten counts. The V gene is TRBV6-1, the J gene TRBJ1-2; 10 nucleotides line up with TRBD1. CDR1 MNHNS and CDR2 SASEGT come from the germline V gene. The junction had 5 bases not matched to a gene; V was cut back by 4 bases and J by 6 bases. CDR3 size: 14 residues. The CDR3 DNA sequence: TGTGCCAGCAGTGCCTGGGGACAGGGGAATGGCTACACCTTC. Its protein product is CASSAWGQGNGYTF.

This clonotype was seen at least ten times. J is TRBJ2-3 and V is TRBV20-1; 7 bases fit TRBD2. The J call may be mistaken, given a closer DNA end match to TRBJ2-7. Germline CDR1 is DFQATT and CDR2 is SNEGSKA (reference sequence). This CDR3 region has 14 residues. The CDR3 DNA follows: TGCAGTGCTAGGGGGGGAGGGATGGGCTACGAGCAGTACTTC. Encoded protein: CSARGGGMGYEQYF.

This clonotype was detected a few times. The CDR3 ends on some other residue instead of the conserved phenylalanine or tryptophan, so this is likely a read error. J is TRBJ2-1 and V is TRBV11-3, with no clear D. The CDR3 runs to 16 residues. V lost 5 bases, J lost 1 base, and 15 bases lay in between. The germline gives CDR1 SGHNT, CDR2 YENEEA. The DNA for the CDR3 is TGTGCCAGCAGCCAAGAAGGGCTAAATTCCTACAATGAGCAGTTCCTC. The encoded protein is CASSQEGLNSYNEQFL.

The V and J genes are TRBV27 and TRBJ1-5; perhaps TRBD1 as D (6 bases). Germline assignment: CDR1 MNHEY and CDR2 SMNVEV (reference sequence). V was shortened by 2 bases and J by 3 bases, with 17 bases between the two germline ends. CDR3 size: 17 residues. The CDR3 protein is CASSLTRGGWDNQPQHF. Here the CDR3 DNA reads TGTGCCAGCAGTTTAACCCGGGGGGGCTGGGACAATCAGCCCCAGCATTTT.

Ten or more counts support this clonotype. The germline gene is not matched at one end of the junction; a read error may be the cause. This chain connects TRBV7-7 to TRBJ2-2; D uncertain. The CDR3 is 13 amino acids. Germline CDR1 is SSHAT and CDR2 is FNYEAQ (reference sequence). CDR3 bases: TGTGCTAGCAGCTCAGAGAACACCGGGGAGCTGTTTTTT. This translates into CASSSENTGELFF.

This clonotype has just a few counts. CDR3 DNA: TGTGCCAGCAGTTCTCCAGCGGTTACCACTACCGGGGAGCTGTTTTTT. Its protein product is CASSSPAVTTTGELFF. J is TRBJ2-2 and V is TRBV28; D possibly corresponds to TRBD2 (5 bases). The CDR3 sequence is 16 residues long. Looked up from germline, CDR1 is MDHEN and CDR2 is SYDVKM. Trimming removed 4 bases at V and 5 bases at J, with 17 bases between.

This clonotype was counted between two and nine times. The CDR3 nucleotides read TGTGCCAGCAGTTCGGGACAGCTAGCCAAAAACATTCAGTACTTC. Translation: CASSSGQLAKNIQYF. V usage is TRBV28 and J usage is TRBJ2-4; 7 nucleotides match TRBD1. The germline gives CDR1 MDHEN, CDR2 SYDVKM. The CDR3 runs 15 residues. Trimming at V came to 4 bases and at J to 0 bases, leaving 3 bases not matched to a gene.

The chain combines TRBV4-3 with TRBJ2-7; weak D call: TRBD2 (5 bases). Germline V gene sequence: CDR1 LGHNA, CDR2 YSLEER. This CDR3 is built from 14 residues. Between the trimmed V and J ends, which lost 3 bases and 0 bases, there was a span of 9 bases. The CDR3: CASSHSGNSYEQYF. CDR3 sequence (DNA): TGCGCCAGCAGCCACAGCGGAAACTCCTACGAGCAGTACTTC.

The CDR3 is CASSGGEGGNEQFF. CDR3 nucleotide sequence: TGTGCCAGCAGTGGGGGGGAGGGCGGCAATGAGCAGTTCTTC. This chain joins TRBV6-2 or TRBV6-3 and TRBJ2-1; 7 bases agree with TRBD2. CDR1 is MNHEY, CDR2 SVGEGT, per germline. V lost 5 bases to trimming and J lost 6 bases; unmatched junction nucleotides: 7. The CDR3 is 14 amino acids.

This clonotype was seen many times. The rearrangement uses TRBV12-3 or TRBV12-4 and TRBJ1-2; the D is unclear. There are 14 residues in the CDR3. Trimming removed 5 bases at V and 3 bases at J, with 13 bases between. In nucleotides, the CDR3 is TGTGCCAGCAGTCAATCCCGGGCGGACTATGGCTACACCTTC. It yields the protein CASSQSRADYGYTF.

This clonotype was seen at least ten times. The chain couples TRBV12-3 or TRBV12-4 to TRBJ1-5; 8 bases match TRBD1. The junction had 4 bases not matched to a gene; V was cut back by 1 base and J by 2 bases. The CDR3 sequence is 16 residues long. The CDR3, as DNA: TGTGCCAGCAGTTTAGGCGGACAGGGAGGCAATCAGCCCCAGCATTTT. Translated, it gives CASSLGGQGGNQPQHF.

The V call is TRBV7-9, the J call TRBJ2-1, with 7 bases that match TRBD1. The CDR3 is 16 amino acids. Losses at the gene ends were 7 bases for V and 0 bases for J; bases not matched to a gene: 9. Germline V gives CDR1 SEHNR, CDR2 FQNEAQ (reference sequence). The CDR3 DNA is TGTGCCAGCATAAAATCGGACAGGAGCTCCTACAATGAGCAGTTCTTC. The encoded protein is CASIKSDRSSYNEQFF.

In the case of this clonotype: In this CDR3 the conserved last residue, phenylalanine or tryptophan, is missing, so a read error is likely. It is unclear where the CDR3 begins or ends on the DNA, so no DNA is shown, and the CDR3 is as TCRdb lists it. This rearrangement joins TRBV7-9 to TRBJ2-6. The length of the CDR3 is 8 amino acids, counting both ends. Germline lookup yields CDR1 SEHNR and CDR2 FQNEAQ (reference sequence). CDR3 region: CASSYRRR.

At least ten counts were recorded for this clonotype. In DNA, the CDR3 is TGTGCCAGTAGTATAGCTGTTCTGGACAGAAGCAATGAGCAGTTCTTC. Translated: CASSIAVLDRSNEQFF. The V call is TRBV19, the J call TRBJ2-1; D perhaps matches TRBD1 (6 bases). V lost 1 base to trimming and J lost 6 bases, with 16 bases between them. Germline-derived CDR1 and CDR2 are LNHDA and SQIVND (reference sequence). The CDR3 loop spans 16 amino acids.

This clonotype has ten or more counts. The CDR3 DNA sequence: TGTGCCAGCAGTTCGGGCGCGCGGGGGCAAGAGACCCAGTACTTC. Translating it yields CASSSGARGQETQYF. The chain is built from TRBV27 and TRBJ2-5; 7 bases agree with TRBD2. The CDR3 totals 15 residues. Germline-derived CDR1 and CDR2 are MNHEY and SMNVEV (reference sequence). Trimming took 4 bases from V and 2 from J; bases not matched to a gene: 7.

This clonotype has a count of ten or more. V is TRBV5-1 and J is TRBJ2-6; D gene unclear. CDR1 is SGHRS, CDR2 YFSETQ, per germline. Trimming removed 4 bases from V and 0 bases from J, with 8 bases in between. The CDR3 is made up of 15 amino acids. This chain's CDR3 is CASSHQDSGANVLTF. CDR3 DNA: TGCGCCAGCAGCCATCAAGACTCTGGGGCCAACGTCCTGACTTTC.

This clonotype was seen repeatedly, ten times or more. The chain is built from TRBV7-3 and TRBJ2-2; D is ambiguous. The germline gives CDR1 SGHTA, CDR2 FQGTGA. This CDR3 contains 13 residues. Between the trimmed V and J ends, which lost 3 bases and 4 bases, there was a span of 6 bases. CDR3 residues: CASSFVGTGELFF. The CDR3, as DNA: TGTGCCAGCAGCTTTGTTGGCACCGGGGAGCTGTTTTTT.

The genes are TRBV9 and TRBJ1-5, with TRBD1 matching over 10 bases. J lost 6 bases, V lost 4 bases, and 10 bases had no gene match. This CDR3 region has 16 residues. Looked up from germline, CDR1 is SGDLS and CDR2 is YYNGEE. CDR3 amino acids: CASSKDRGFNSQPQHF. Here the CDR3 DNA reads TGTGCCAGCAGCAAGGACAGGGGGTTCAATAGTCAGCCCCAGCATTTT.

This clonotype was found many times. The chain couples TRBV6-1 to TRBJ2-5; 10 positions match TRBD2. The length of the CDR3 is 14 residues. CDR1 MNHNS and CDR2 SASEGT come from the germline V gene. Losses at the gene ends were 6 bases for V and 5 bases for J; bases not matched to a gene: 6. CDR3 residues: CASSSGGAWETQYF. CDR3 nucleotide sequence: TGTGCCAGCAGCAGCGGGGGGGCATGGGAGACCCAGTACTTC.

This clonotype was seen at least ten times. This chain links TRBV19 with TRBJ2-1, with D tentatively TRBD1 (6 bases). The CDR3 covers 16 residues. Between the trimmed V and J ends, which lost 3 bases and 8 bases, there was a span of 20 bases. CDR1 and CDR2 from the germline V gene are LNHDA and SQIVND (reference sequence). CDR3 residues: CASSIRVAGDGDEQFF. CDR3 coding DNA: TGTGCCAGTAGTATTCGAGTGGCAGGGGATGGGGATGAGCAGTTCTTC. The full variable domain, its missing parts supplied by reference TRBV19 and TRBJ2-1, is DGGITQSPKYLFRKEGQNVTLSCEQNLNHDAMYWYRQDPGQGLRLIYYSQIVNDFQKGDIAEGYSVSREKKESFPLTVTSAQKNPTAFYLCASSIRVAGDGDEQFFGPGTRLTVL.

To note about this clonotype: It may be a read error: a sequence one base away is much more abundant. The conserved final phenylalanine or tryptophan is absent from the CDR3, which likely points to a read error. The chain joins TRBV18 to TRBJ2-3; a possible D gene is TRBD2 (6 bases). The CDR3 sequence is 14 residues long. Germline V gene data show CDR1 as KGHSH and CDR2 as LQKENI. V was shortened by 2 bases and J by 6 bases, with 12 bases between the two germline ends. CDR3 nucleotide sequence: TGTGCCAGCTCACCAGCGGGGAACATGGATACGCAGTATCTT. It is translated as CASSPAGNMDTQYL.